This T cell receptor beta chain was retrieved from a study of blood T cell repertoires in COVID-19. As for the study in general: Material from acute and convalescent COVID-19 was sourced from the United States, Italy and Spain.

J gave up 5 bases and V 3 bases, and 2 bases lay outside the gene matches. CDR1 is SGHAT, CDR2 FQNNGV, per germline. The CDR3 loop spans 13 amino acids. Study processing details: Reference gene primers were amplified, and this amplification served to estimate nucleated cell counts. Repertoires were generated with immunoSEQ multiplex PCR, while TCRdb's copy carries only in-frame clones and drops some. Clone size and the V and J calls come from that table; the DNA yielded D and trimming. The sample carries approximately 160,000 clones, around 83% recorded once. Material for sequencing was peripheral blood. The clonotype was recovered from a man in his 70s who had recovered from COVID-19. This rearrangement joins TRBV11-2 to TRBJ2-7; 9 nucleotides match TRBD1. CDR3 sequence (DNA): TGTGCCAGCAGCTTTACAGGGGGCGACGAGCAGTACTTC. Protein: CASSFTGGDEQYF.